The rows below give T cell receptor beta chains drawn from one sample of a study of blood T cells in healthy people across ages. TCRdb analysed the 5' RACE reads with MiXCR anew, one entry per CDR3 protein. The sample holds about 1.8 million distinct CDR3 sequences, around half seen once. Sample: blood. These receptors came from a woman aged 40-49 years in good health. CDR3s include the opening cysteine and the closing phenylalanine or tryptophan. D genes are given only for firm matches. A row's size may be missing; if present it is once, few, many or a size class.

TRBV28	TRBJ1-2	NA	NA	TGTGCCAGCACCTTCCAAGTGGCACCGAGGTATGGCTACACCTTT	CASTFQVAPRYGYTF
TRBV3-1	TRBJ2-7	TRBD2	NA	TGTGCCAGCAGCGAACTAGCGGGCCCTTACGAGCAGTACTTC	CASSELAGPYEQYF
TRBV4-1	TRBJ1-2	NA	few	TGCGCCAGCAGCCAAGAACTGAGGAATGGCTACACCTTC	CASSQELRNGYTF
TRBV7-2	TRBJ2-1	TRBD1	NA	TGTGCCAGCAGCCTCCTGGACAGGCCCTCCTCCTACAATGAGCAGTTCTTC	CASSLLDRPSSYNEQFF
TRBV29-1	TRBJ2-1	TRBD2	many	TGCAGTGGGGGGGTCAGCTCCTACAATGAGCAGTTCTTC	CSGGVSSYNEQFF
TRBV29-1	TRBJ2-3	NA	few	TGCAGCGTTCCTCGGGGCCTAGGCACAGATACGCAGTATTTT	CSVPRGLGTDTQYF
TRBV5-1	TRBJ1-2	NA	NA	TGCGCCAGCAGCTCGGAAGGCGCTGGCTACACCTTC	CASSSEGAGYTF
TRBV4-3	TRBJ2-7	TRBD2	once	TGCGCCAGCAGCCAAGACCTAGCGGGGGGAACTTACAATGAGCAGTACTTC	CASSQDLAGGTYNEQYF
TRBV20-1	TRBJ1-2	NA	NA	TGCAGTGCTAGAGATCAGGGGCGCACTTATGGCTACACCTTC	CSARDQGRTYGYTF
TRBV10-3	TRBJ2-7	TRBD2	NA	TGTGCCATCAGCCCTGATGCTGGGGGGGATGACGAGCAGTACTTC	CAISPDAGGDDEQYF
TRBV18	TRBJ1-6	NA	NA	TGTGCCAGCTCACGACTGTCTCCACAGAATAATTCACCCCTCCACTTT	CASSRLSPQNNSPLHF
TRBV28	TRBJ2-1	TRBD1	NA	TGTGCCAGCATAGGGACAGGTCGAGCTAATGAGCAGTTCTTC	CASIGTGRANEQFF
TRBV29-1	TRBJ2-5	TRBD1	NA	TGCAGCGCGGGACAGGGCAATAGCTTACAAGAGACCCAGTACTTC	CSAGQGNSLQETQYF
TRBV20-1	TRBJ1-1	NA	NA	TGCAGTGCTAGAGTACGGGTCAGCGTGGGGATAGACACTGAAGCTTTCTTT	CSARVRVSVGIDTEAFF
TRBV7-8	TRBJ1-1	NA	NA	TGTGCCAGCAGCTTAGAGGGGCCCACTGAAGCTTTCTTT	CASSLEGPTEAFF
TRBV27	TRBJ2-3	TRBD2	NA	TGTGCCAGCAGCGTAGCGGGGGGCGGGAATACGCAGTATTTT	CASSVAGGGNTQYF
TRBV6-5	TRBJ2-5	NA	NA	TGTGCCAGCAGTAAACAGGGTAGTGAGACCCAGTACTTC	CASSKQGSETQYF
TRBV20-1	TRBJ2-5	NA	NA	TGCAGCGGATGGGTCGCCGAGACCCAGTACTTC	CSGWVAETQYF
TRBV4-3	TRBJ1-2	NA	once	TGCGCCAGTGGGCAGGGGACTTCCTATGGCTACACCTTC	CASGQGTSYGYTF
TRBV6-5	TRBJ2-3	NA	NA	TGTGCCAGCAGTTACTCGAGAGGCGCAGTTACGCAGTATTTT	CASSYSRGAVTQYF
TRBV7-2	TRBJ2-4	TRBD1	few	TGTGCCAGCGGGGCAGGACAGGGGGCCCACATTCAGTACTTC	CASGAGQGAHIQYF
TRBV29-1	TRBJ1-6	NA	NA	TGCAGCGGCGGGGAGATTAATTCACCCCTCCACTTT	CSGGEINSPLHF
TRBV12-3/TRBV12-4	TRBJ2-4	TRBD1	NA	TGTGCCAGCAGTTTATTAGGGGGCCCAGGCAAAAACATTCAGTACTTC	CASSLLGGPGKNIQYF
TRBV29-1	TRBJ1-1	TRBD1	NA	TGCAGCGTGACAGGGGGCAACACTGAAGCTTTCTTT	CSVTGGNTEAFF
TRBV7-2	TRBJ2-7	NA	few	TGTGCCAGCAGCTTAGACGGCATGGGCGAGCAGTACTTC	CASSLDGMGEQYF
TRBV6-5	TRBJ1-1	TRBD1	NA	TGTGCCAGCAGGACCCAGGGGGATCGTGCTTTCTTT	CASRTQGDRAFF
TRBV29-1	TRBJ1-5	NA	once	TGCAGCGTAGTGACAGAGAGCAATCAGCCCCAGCATTTT	CSVVTESNQPQHF